The sequence of this T cell receptor (beta chain) was determined in a study of CD8 T cells in Susac syndrome. Reverse transcription of 0.5 to 1 ug RNA was performed with random hexamers. One entry per CDR3 protein results from TCRdb running MiXCR on the immunoSEQ multiplex PCR reads. The table records approximately 200,000 distinct CDR3 sequences, approximately 90% of them present only once. V dropped 4 bases and J dropped 10 bases, with 15 bases sitting between them. CDR3 length equals 13 residues. In germline, CDR1 is SGDLS, CDR2 YYNGEE. The sequenced sample consisted of CD8+ T cells from PBMCs. The sequence derives from a human donor with multiple sclerosis. V gene TRBV9 combines with J gene TRBJ2-1, with D maybe TRBD2 (6 bases). Here the CDR3 reads CASSPGGGGEQFF. DNA for the CDR3: TGTGCCAGCAGCCCCGGAGGTGGGGGGGAGCAGTTCTTC. Filled out from reference TRBV9 and TRBJ2-1, the complete variable domain reads DSGVTQTPKHLITATGQRVTLRCSPRSGDLSVYWYQQSLDQGLQFLIQYYNGEERAKGNILERFSAQQFPDLHSELNLSSLELGDSALYFCASSPGGGGEQFFGPGTRLTVL.